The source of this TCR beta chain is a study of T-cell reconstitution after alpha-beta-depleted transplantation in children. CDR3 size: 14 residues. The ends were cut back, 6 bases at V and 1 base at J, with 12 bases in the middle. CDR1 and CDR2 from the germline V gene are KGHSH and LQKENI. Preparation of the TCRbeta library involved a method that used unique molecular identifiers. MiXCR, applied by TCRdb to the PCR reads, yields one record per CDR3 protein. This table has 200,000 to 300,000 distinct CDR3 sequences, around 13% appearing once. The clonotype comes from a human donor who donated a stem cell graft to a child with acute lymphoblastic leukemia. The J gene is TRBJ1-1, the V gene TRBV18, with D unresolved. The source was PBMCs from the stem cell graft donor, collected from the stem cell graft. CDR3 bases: TGTGCCAGCTCGCGCGGGATGGCGAACACTGAAGCTTTCTTT. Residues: CASSRGMANTEAFF.